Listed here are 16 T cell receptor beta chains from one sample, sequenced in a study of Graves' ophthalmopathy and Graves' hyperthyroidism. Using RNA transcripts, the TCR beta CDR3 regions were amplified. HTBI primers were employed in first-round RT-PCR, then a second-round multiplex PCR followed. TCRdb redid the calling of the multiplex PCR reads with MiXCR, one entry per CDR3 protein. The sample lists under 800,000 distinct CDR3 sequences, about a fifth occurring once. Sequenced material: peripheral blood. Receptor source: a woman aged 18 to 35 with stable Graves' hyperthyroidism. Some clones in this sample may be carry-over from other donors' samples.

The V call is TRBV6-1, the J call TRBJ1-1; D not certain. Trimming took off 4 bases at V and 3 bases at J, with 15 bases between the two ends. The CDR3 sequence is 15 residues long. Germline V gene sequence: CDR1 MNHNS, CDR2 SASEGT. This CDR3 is CASSASPRGYTEAFF. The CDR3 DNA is TGTGCCAGCAGTGCGAGTCCCCGGGGATACACTGAAGCTTTCTTT.

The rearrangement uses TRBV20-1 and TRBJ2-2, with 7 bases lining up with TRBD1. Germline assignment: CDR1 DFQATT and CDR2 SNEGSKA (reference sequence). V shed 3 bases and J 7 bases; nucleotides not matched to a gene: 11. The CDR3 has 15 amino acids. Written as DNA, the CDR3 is TGCAGTGCTAGGTCCCCACAGGGGAACTACGGGGAGCTGTTTTTT. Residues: CSARSPQGNYGELFF.

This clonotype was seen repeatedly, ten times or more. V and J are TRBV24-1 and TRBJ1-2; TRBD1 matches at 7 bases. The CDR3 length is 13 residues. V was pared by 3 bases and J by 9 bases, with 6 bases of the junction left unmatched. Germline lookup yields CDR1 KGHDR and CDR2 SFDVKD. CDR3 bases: TGTGCCACCAGTGATCCCGGGACAGTCAGCTACACCTTC. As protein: CATSDPGTVSYTF.

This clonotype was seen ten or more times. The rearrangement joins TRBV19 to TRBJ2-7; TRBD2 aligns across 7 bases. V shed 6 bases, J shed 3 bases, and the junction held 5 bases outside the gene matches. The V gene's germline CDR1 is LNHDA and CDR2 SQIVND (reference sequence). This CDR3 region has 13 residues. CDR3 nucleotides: TGTGCCAGTAGAGCGGGACCCGACTACGAGCAGTACTTC. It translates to CASRAGPDYEQYF.

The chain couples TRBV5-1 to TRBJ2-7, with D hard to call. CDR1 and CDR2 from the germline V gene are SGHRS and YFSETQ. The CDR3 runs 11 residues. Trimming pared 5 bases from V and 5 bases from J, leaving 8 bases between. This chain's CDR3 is CASREAHEQYF. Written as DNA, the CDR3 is TGCGCCAGCAGGGAAGCCCACGAGCAGTACTTC.

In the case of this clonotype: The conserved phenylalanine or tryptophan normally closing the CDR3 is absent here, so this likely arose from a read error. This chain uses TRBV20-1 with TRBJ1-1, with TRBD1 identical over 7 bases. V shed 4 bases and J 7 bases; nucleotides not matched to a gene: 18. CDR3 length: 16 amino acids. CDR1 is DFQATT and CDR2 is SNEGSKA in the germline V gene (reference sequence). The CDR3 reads CSAKFLGLDRVGEAFY. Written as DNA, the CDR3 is TGCAGTGCTAAGTTTTTGGGGTTAGACAGGGTGGGTGAAGCTTTCTAT.

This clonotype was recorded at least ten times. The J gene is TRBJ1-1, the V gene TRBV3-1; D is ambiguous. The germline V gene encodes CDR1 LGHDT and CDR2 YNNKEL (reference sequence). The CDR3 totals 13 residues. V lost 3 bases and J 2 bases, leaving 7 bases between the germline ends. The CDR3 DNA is TGTGCCAGCAGCCAGGCAGGAAACACTGAAGCTTTCTTT. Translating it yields CASSQAGNTEAFF.

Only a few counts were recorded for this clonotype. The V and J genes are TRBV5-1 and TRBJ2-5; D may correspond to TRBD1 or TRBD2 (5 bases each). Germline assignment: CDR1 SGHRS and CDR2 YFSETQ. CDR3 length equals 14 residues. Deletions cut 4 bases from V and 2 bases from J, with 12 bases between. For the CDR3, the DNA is TGCGCCAGCAGCGGGACCGGGACGCAAGAGACCCAGTACTTC. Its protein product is CASSGTGTQETQYF.

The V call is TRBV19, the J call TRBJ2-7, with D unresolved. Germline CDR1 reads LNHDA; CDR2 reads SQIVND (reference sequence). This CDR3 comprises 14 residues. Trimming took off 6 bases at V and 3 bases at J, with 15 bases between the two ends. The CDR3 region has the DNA TGTGCCAGTAGCACCCGATCCTTGAGCTACGAGCAGTACTTC. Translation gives CASSTRSLSYEQYF.

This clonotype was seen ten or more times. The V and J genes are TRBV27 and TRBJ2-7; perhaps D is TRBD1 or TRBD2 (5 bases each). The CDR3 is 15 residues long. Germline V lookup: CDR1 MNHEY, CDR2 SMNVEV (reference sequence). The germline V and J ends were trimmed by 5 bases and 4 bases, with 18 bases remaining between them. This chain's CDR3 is CASSPTGTANYEQYF. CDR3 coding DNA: TGTGCCAGCAGTCCAACCGGGACGGCGAATTACGAGCAGTACTTC.

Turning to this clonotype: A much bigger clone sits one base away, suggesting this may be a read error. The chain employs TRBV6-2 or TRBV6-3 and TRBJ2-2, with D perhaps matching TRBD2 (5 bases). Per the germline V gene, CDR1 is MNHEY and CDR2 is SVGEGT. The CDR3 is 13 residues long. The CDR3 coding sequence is TGTGCCATCAGAACAGACAACACCGGGGAGCTGGTTTTT. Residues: CAIRTDNTGELVF.

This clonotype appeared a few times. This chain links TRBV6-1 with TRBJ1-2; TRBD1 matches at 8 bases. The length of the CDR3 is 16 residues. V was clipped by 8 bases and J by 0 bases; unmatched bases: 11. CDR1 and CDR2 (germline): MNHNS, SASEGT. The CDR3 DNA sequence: TGTGCCAGCCCGGGGGGCAGGGGGCAAGCTAACTATGGCTACACCTTC. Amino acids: CASPGGRGQANYGYTF.

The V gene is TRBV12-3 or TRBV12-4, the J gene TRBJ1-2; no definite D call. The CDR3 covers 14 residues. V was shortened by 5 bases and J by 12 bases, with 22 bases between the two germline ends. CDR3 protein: CASSRLGPSSQDTF. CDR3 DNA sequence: TGTGCCAGCAGTCGATTGGGCCCCTCCAGTCAGGACACCTTC.

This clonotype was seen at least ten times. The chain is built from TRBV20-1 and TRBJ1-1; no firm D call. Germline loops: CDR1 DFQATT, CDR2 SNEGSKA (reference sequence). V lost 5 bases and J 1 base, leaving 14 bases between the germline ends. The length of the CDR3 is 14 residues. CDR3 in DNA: TGCAGTGCTCGAGGGCGTAAGGGGAACACTGAAGCTTTCTTT. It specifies CSARGRKGNTEAFF.

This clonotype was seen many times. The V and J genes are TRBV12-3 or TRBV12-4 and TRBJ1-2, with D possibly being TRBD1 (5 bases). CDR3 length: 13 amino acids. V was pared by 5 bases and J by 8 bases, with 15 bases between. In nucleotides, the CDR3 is TGTGCCAGCAGTCTGGGGCGGGAAGGAGGCTACACCTTC. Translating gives CASSLGREGGYTF.

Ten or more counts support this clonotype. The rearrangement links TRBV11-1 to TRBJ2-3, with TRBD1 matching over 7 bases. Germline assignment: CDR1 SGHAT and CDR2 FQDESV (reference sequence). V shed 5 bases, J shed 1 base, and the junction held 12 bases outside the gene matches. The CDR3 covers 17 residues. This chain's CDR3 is CASSPGTRGLRTDTQYF. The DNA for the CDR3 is TGTGCCAGCAGCCCGGGCACTAGGGGGCTTCGCACAGATACGCAGTATTTT.